This TCR beta chain was recovered during a study of blood T cell repertoires in COVID-19 (dated by TCRdb to 2020 to 2021). With regard to the full study: Collaborator samples came from the United States, Italy and Spain and covered acute and convalescent phases of COVID-19. The material from the prospective study consisted of cDNA or gDNA derived from T cells, B-cell-depleted T cells, or PBMCs. The dataset comprised deeply sampled blood TCRbeta repertoires from subjects exposed to, actively infected with, or recovered from COVID-19. A freely available public database, intended as a resource for researchers studying the immune response to SARS-CoV-2, is where the repertoires were released. Samples were obtained from the ongoing ImmuneRACE study (first 160 participants) and from 1,254 subjects provided by 6 global collaborators. The sample metadata nearly always contained a de-identified subject ID, COVID-19 status, age in years and sex. Where available, HLA class I and class II types were taken from metadata supplied by the sample provider and were not determined by assay-based typing. Results and caveats for the whole study, not just this receptor: The quantity of clinical and demographic metadata differed by source and by participant and was supplied without curation.

The collaborating institutions used their own protocols to collect whole blood in K2EDTA tubes. For TCRbeta analysis, collaborators shipped samples in one of three forms: frozen whole blood, isolated PBMCs, or DNA extracted from either of those sample types. CDR1 and CDR2, per the germline V gene, are SQVTM and ANQGSEA. The trim is 6 bases for V and 7 bases for J, with a gap of 16 bases between the germline ends. The CDR3 covers 14 residues, taking in both the cysteine and the phenylalanine. The sequence is cut down to CDR3 DNA, 42 bases in frame from base 1. Comment on this clone: No cognate antigen has been identified for it. No much larger clone exists at a distance of one base, and base qualities are not known.

TCRbeta CDR3 regions were amplified from genomic DNA by means of the immunoSEQ Assay, a bias-controlled multiplex PCR. In the paper's pipeline: The number of nucleated cells in each sample was estimated by amplification of reference gene primers within the assay. Sequence reads were collapsed and filtered to measure the absolute abundance of every unique TCRbeta CDR3 rearrangement. For each sample, productive Simpson clonality was calculated as the square root of Simpson's diversity index across productive rearrangements. What TCRdb holds here is the immuneACCESS table cut down to in-frame rearrangements. Part of the clones is not present; checked against another copy, under half of the missing clones reflect an unresolved V gene, and the others are unexplained. V, J and clone size are those of that table, while D and trimming were read from the DNA. The sample contains about 290,000 clones, roughly 80% of them found a single time. The ten most abundant clones make up approximately 4.1% of the sample.

The chain was built from TRBV29-1 and TRBJ1-6; TRBD1 could be the D gene, as 6 bases match. Sequenced material: peripheral blood. The sequence was collected from a woman in her fifties or sixties with active or convalescent COVID-19. The CDR3 protein sequence reads: CSVRPGATNSPLHF. The DNA sequence reads TGCAGCGTACGACCAGGGGCCACGAATTCACCCCTCCACTTT.